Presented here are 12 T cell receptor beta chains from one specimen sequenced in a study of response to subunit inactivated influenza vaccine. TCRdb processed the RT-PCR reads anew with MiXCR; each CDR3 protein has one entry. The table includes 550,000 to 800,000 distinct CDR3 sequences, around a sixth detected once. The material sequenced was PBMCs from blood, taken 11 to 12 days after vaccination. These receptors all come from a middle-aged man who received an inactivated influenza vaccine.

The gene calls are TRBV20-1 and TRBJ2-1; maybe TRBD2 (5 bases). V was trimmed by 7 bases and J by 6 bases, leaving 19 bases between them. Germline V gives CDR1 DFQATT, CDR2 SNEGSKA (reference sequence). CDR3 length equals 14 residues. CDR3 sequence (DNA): TGCAGTGTTCAAAGAGGGCCGTTGAGCAATGAGCAGTTCTTC. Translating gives CSVQRGPLSNEQFF.

This CDR3 reads CASSGPGQGVRGNQPQHF. The CDR3 nucleotides read TGTGCCAGCAGTGGACCGGGACAGGGGGTAAGGGGCAATCAGCCCCAGCATTTT. The chain is built from TRBV6-1 and TRBJ1-5; 11 bases agree with TRBD1. The germline gives CDR1 MNHNS, CDR2 SASEGT. The CDR3 covers 18 residues. V shed 4 bases, J shed 2 bases, and the junction held 10 bases outside the gene matches.

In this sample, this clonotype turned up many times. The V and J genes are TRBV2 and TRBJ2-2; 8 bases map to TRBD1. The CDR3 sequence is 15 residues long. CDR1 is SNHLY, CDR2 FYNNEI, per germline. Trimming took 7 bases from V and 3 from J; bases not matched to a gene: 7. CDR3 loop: CASIRTGTDTGELFF. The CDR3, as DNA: TGTGCCAGCATTCGGACAGGGACGGACACCGGGGAGCTGTTTTTT.

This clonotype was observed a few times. CDR3 protein: CATKVGSSYNSPLHF. For the CDR3, the DNA is TGTGCCACCAAGGTTGGGAGCTCCTATAATTCACCCCTCCACTTT. This chain connects TRBV28 to TRBJ1-6; unclear D gene. V was pared by 10 bases and J by 0 bases, with 13 bases between. The germline gives CDR1 MDHEN, CDR2 SYDVKM. The length of the CDR3 is 15 residues.

The CDR3 region has the DNA TGTGCCAGCAGTCCCGACGGAGAGAAAGAGACCCAGTACTTC. Protein: CASSPDGEKETQYF. The V gene is TRBV6-1, the J gene TRBJ2-5, with D hard to call. The V and J ends lost 5 bases and 3 bases respectively, with 13 bases between them. The CDR3 covers 14 residues. The germline V gene has CDR1 MNHNS and CDR2 SASEGT.

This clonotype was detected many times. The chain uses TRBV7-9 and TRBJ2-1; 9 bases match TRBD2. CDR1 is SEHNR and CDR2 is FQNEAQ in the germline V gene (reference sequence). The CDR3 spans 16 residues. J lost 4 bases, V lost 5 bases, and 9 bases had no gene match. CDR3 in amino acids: CASSLSSGGLYNEQFF. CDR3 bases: TGTGCCAGCAGCCTATCGAGCGGGGGGCTTTACAATGAGCAGTTCTTC.

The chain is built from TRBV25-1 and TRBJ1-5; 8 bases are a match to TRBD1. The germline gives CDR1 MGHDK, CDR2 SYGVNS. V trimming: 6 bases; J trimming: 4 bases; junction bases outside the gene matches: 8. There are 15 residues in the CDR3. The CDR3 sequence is CASSPGTGENQPQHF. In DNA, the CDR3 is TGTGCCAGCAGCCCAGGGACAGGAGAAAATCAGCCCCAGCATTTT.

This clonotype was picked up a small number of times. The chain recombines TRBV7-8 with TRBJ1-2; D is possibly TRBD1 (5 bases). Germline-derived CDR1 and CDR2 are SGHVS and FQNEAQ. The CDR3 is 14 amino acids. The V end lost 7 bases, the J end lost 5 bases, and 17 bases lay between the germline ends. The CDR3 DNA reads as TGTGCCAGCACGTTACAGGACCTCGCATATGGCTACACCTTC. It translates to CASTLQDLAYGYTF.

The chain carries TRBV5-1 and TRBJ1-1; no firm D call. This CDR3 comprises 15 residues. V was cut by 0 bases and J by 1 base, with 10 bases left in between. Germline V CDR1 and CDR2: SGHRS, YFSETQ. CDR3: CASSLEAPGNTEAFF. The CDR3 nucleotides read TGCGCCAGCAGCTTGGAAGCCCCGGGGAACACTGAAGCTTTCTTT.

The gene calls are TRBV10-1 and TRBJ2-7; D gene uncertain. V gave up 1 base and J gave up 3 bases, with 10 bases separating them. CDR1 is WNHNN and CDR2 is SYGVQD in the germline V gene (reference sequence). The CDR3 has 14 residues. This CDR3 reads CASSEYGSVYEQYF. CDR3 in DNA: TGCGCCAGCAGTGAGTACGGGTCGGTCTACGAGCAGTACTTC.

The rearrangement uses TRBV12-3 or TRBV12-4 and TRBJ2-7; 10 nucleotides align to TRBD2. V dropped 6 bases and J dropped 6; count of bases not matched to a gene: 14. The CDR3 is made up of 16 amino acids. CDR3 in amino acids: CASSLGISGRALEQYF. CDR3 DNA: TGTGCCAGCAGCCTCGGGATCAGCGGGAGGGCCCTCGAGCAGTACTTC.

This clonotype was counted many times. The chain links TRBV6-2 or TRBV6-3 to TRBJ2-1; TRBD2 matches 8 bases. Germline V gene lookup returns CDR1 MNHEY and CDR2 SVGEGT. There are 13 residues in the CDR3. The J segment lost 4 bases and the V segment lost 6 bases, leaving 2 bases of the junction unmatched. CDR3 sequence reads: CASRVAGYNEQFF. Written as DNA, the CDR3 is TGTGCCAGCAGGGTAGCGGGGTACAATGAGCAGTTCTTC.